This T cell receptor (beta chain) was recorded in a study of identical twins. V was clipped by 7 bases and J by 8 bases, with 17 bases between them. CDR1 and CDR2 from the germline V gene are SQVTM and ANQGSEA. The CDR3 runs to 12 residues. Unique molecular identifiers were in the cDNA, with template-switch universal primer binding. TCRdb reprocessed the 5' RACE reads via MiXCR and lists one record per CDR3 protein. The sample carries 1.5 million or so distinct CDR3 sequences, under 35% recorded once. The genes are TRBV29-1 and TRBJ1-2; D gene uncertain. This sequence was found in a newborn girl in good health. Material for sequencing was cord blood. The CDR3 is CSAEHGLRGYTF. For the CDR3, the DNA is TGCAGCGCTGAGCACGGGCTACGGGGCTACACCTTC. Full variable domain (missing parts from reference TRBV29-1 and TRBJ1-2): SAVISQKPSRDICQRGTSLTIQCQVDSQVTMMFWYRQQPGQSLTLIATANQGSEATYESGFVIDKFPISRPNLTFSTLTVSNMSPEDSSIYLCSAEHGLRGYTFGSGTRLTVV.